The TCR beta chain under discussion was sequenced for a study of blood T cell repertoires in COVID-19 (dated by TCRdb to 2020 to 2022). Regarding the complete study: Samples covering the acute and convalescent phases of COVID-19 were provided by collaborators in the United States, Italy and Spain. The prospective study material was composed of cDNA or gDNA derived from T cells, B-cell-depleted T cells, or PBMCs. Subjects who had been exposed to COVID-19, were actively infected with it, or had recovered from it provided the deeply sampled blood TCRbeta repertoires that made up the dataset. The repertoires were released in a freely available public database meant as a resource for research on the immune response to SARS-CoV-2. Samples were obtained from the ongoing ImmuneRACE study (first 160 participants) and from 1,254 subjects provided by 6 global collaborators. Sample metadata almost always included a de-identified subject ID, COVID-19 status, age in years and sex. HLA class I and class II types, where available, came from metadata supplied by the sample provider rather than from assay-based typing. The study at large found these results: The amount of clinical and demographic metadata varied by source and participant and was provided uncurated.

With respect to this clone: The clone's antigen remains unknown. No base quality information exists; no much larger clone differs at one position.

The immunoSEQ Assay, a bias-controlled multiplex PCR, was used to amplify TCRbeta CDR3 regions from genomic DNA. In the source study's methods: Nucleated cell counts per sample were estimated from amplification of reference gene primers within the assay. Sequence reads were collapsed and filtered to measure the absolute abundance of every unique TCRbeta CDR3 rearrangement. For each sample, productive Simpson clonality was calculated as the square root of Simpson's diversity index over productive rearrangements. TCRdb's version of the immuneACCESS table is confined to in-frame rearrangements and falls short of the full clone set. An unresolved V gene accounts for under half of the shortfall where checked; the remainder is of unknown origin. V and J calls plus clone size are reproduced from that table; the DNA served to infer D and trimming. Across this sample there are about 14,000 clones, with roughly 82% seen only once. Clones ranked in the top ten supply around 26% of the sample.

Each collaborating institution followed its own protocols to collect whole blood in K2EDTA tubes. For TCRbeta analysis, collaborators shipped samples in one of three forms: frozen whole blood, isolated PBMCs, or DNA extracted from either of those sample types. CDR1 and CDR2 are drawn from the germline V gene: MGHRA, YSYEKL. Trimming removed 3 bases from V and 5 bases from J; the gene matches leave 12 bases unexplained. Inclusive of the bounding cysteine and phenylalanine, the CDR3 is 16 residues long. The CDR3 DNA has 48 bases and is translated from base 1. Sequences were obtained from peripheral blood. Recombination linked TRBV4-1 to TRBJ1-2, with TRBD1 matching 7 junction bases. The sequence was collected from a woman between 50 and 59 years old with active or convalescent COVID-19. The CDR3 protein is CASSQGPLDRRYGYTF. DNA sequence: TGCGCCAGCAGCCAGGGACCTCTGGACAGGCGGTATGGCTACACCTTC.